What follows describes a single T cell receptor beta chain. CDR1 is MGHRA, CDR2 YSYEKL, per germline. The V and J ends lost 0 bases and 5 bases respectively, with 13 bases between them. The CDR3 sequence is 15 residues long. Generated by immunoSEQ multiplex PCR, the TCRdb table keeps only in-frame clones and is missing some. The table records about 180,000 clones, roughly 89% of them present only once. This sample was included in a study of blood T cell repertoires in COVID-19. Sequencing was performed on peripheral blood. The clonotype was recovered from a woman in her 70s with COVID-19, enrolled during active disease. The rearrangement joins TRBV4-1 to TRBJ1-2; D call uncertain. CDR3 sequence reads: CASSQDLSGIYGYTF. In nucleotides, the CDR3 is TGCGCCAGCAGCCAAGATCTAAGCGGGATTTATGGCTACACCTTC.